This TCR beta chain originates from a study of blood T cell repertoires in COVID-19. Produced via immunoSEQ multiplex PCR; TCRdb's table is partial and in-frame only. The sample lists some 290,000 clones, roughly 90% seen once, with 3% to 5% in the top ten. Cohort allocation depended upon clinical history that participants reported. Trimming left V 4 bases short and J 2 bases short, with 9 bases between. The CDR3 sequence is 14 residues long. The germline gives CDR1 SGHKS, CDR2 YYEKEE (reference sequence). The V call is TRBV5-5, the J call TRBJ1-4; D gene ambiguous. This clonotype originated in a woman between 25 and 40 years old who had been exposed to COVID-19. Input material: PBMCs or T cells enriched from blood (not recorded which). The CDR3 nucleotides are TGTGCCAGCAGCCAGACAACGACTAATGAAAAACTGTTTTTT. Its translation is CASSQTTTNEKLFF.